The 32 T cell receptor beta chains listed next were all sequenced from one sample in a study of T-cell memory formation after mild COVID-19. TCRdb re-analysed the 5' RACE reads in MiXCR, keeping a single row per CDR3 protein. The sample records around 300,000 distinct CDR3 sequences, 12% to 15% being singletons. Input material: PBMCs or a T cell subset sorted from them (not recorded which). Source of these receptors: a man aged 18 to 29 who had mild COVID-19 (a few samples of this study predate the infection). Cell type and time point are not known.

This clonotype was found many times. The rearrangement joins TRBV7-9 to TRBJ2-3; TRBD1 agrees at 8 bases. After removal of 4 bases from V and 5 bases from J, the junction contained 5 bases not matched to a gene. The CDR3 runs to 14 residues. Germline V lookup: CDR1 SEHNR, CDR2 FQNEAQ (reference sequence). CDR3 residues: CASSSGQGRDTQYF. The CDR3 DNA reads TGTGCCAGCAGCTCAGGACAGGGAAGAGATACGCAGTATTTT. Looking up the rest from reference TRBV7-9 and TRBJ2-3 gives the full variable domain: DTGVSQNPRHKITKRGQNVTFRCDPISEHNRLYWYRQTLGQGPEFLTYFQNEAQLEKSRLLSDRFSAERPKGSFSTLEIQRTEQGDSAMYLCASSSGQGRDTQYFGPGTRLTVL.

In its sample, this clonotype was seen a few times. V usage is TRBV5-1 and J usage is TRBJ2-1, with 7 nucleotides matching TRBD1. The V and J ends lost 1 base and 1 base, in that order; junction bases with no gene match: 5. CDR3 length: 16 residues. The germline V gene has CDR1 SGHRS and CDR2 YFSETQ. CDR3 sequence (DNA): TGCGCCAGCAGCTTGACAGGGGCCATTTCCTACAATGAGCAGTTCTTC. This encodes CASSLTGAISYNEQFF.

This chain connects TRBV4-1 to TRBJ2-2, with D perhaps TRBD2 (6 bases). V lost 9 bases to trimming and J lost 0 bases, with 17 bases between them. The germline gives CDR1 MGHRA, CDR2 YSYEKL. The CDR3 has 16 residues. DNA for the CDR3: TGCGCCAGTGGTCTTCCAGCGGGCTCGAACACCGGGGAGCTGTTTTTT. Residues: CASGLPAGSNTGELFF.

This clonotype was detected a few times. J is TRBJ2-7 and V is TRBV29-1, with a tentative D call TRBD1 (6 bases). V was shortened by 1 base and J by 0 bases, with 16 bases between the two germline ends. The germline V gene encodes CDR1 SQVTM and CDR2 ANQGSEA. The CDR3 has 16 amino acids. In nucleotides, the CDR3 is TGCAGCGTTGAAGGAGCCCAGGGGAAGGGCTCCTACGAGCAGTACTTC. Translated: CSVEGAQGKGSYEQYF.

The chain's CDR3 is CASGAGGRNEQFF. The CDR3 nucleotides are TGTGCCAGCGGGGCGGGGGGCCGTAATGAGCAGTTCTTC. V usage is TRBV28 and J usage is TRBJ2-1, with TRBD2 matching 8 bases. CDR3 size: 13 residues. Germline V CDR1 and CDR2: MDHEN, SYDVKM. V was clipped by 8 bases and J by 7 bases; unmatched bases: 7. The full variable domain, with the rest looked up from reference TRBV28 and TRBJ2-1, is DVKVTQSSRYLVKRTGEKVFLECVQDMDHENMFWYRQDPGLGLRLIYFSYDVKMKEKGDIPEGYSVSREKKERFSLILESASTNQTSMYLCASGAGGRNEQFFGPGTRLTVL.

The chain employs TRBV6-1 and TRBJ2-1; 8 bases map to TRBD1. The CDR3 length is 14 residues. The ends lost 10 bases at V and 7 bases at J; junction bases unmatched: 12. Per germline, CDR1 MNHNS and CDR2 SASEGT. CDR3 in DNA: TGTGCCACTCTATGGACAGGGCTGATGAATGAGCAGTTCTTC. Translated, it gives CATLWTGLMNEQFF.

In its sample, this clonotype was seen a few times. The V gene is TRBV7-9, the J gene TRBJ2-4; D is uncertain. Germline lookup yields CDR1 SEHNR and CDR2 FQNEAQ (reference sequence). V lost 2 bases and J 8 bases, leaving 10 bases between the germline ends. CDR3 length equals 13 residues. CDR3 nucleotide sequence: TGTGCCAGCAGCTTATCTGTAGAGGACATTCAGTACTTC. It specifies CASSLSVEDIQYF.

The chain recombines TRBV5-1 with TRBJ2-1, with D tentatively TRBD1 or TRBD2 (5 bases each). Germline V CDR1 and CDR2: SGHRS, YFSETQ. The V end lost 0 bases, the J end lost 5 bases, and 12 bases lay between the germline ends. The CDR3 consists of 15 residues. CDR3 in amino acids: CASSLAFGAHNEQFF. CDR3 DNA sequence: TGCGCCAGCAGCTTGGCCTTCGGGGCCCACAATGAGCAGTTCTTC. Filled out from reference TRBV5-1 and TRBJ2-1, the complete variable domain reads KAGVTQTPRYLIKTRGQQVTLSCSPISGHRSVSWYQQTPGQGLQFLFEYFSETQRNKGNFPGRFSGRQFSNSRSEMNVSTLELGDSALYLCASSLAFGAHNEQFFGPGTRLTVL.

This clonotype was detected ten times or more. CDR3 sequence (DNA): TGTGCCAGTAGTATAGCGCCGGTTACCTACGAGCAGTACTTC. Amino acid sequence: CASSIAPVTYEQYF. This sequence joins TRBV19 and TRBJ2-7; D is unclear. Germline V gene lookup returns CDR1 LNHDA and CDR2 SQIVND (reference sequence). This CDR3 has 14 amino acids. V dropped 1 base and J dropped 2 bases, with 9 bases sitting between them.

The chain joins TRBV18 to TRBJ1-3; D unresolved. CDR1 is KGHSH and CDR2 is LQKENI in the germline V gene. The CDR3 length is 16 residues. Trimming stripped 3 bases from V and 4 bases from J, with 16 bases between. The CDR3 coding sequence is TGTGCCAGCTCACCTATCGGGTCCGCACAAGGAAACACCATATATTTT. This translates into CASSPIGSAQGNTIYF.

This clonotype was observed a few times. V usage is TRBV6-2 or TRBV6-3 and J usage is TRBJ2-1; D gene unclear. This CDR3 has 14 residues. Trimming stripped 6 bases from V and 0 bases from J, with 9 bases between. The germline V gene has CDR1 MNHEY and CDR2 SVGEGT. In nucleotides, the CDR3 is TGTGCCAGCAGGAAGCTCTTCTCCTACAATGAGCAGTTCTTC. Amino acids: CASRKLFSYNEQFF.

This chain joins TRBV5-1 and TRBJ1-3; no definite D call. V lost 4 bases and J 9 bases, leaving 20 bases between the germline ends. Germline lookup yields CDR1 SGHRS and CDR2 YFSETQ. The CDR3 is made up of 15 amino acids. Here the CDR3 DNA reads TGCGCCAGCAGCCCAACGCCGGAAAACTTTATCACCATATATTTT. Its translation: CASSPTPENFITIYF.

The sample holds a few counts of this clonotype. The chain couples TRBV6-2 or TRBV6-3 to TRBJ2-2; D is unresolved. Germline loops: CDR1 MNHEY, CDR2 SVGEGT. With 7 bases removed from V and 7 bases from J, the gap between germline ends came to 16 bases. CDR3 length: 14 residues. CDR3 DNA sequence: TGTGCCAGCACTCATCCCCATCCTAGCGGGGAGCTGTTTTTT. It specifies CASTHPHPSGELFF.

This clonotype was recorded many times. This chain connects TRBV6-2 or TRBV6-3 to TRBJ2-4; D is uncertain. With 3 bases removed from V and 0 bases from J, the gap between germline ends came to 3 bases. Germline V gene sequence: CDR1 MNHEY, CDR2 SVGEGT. This CDR3 comprises 13 residues. CDR3 protein: CASSYEAKNIQYF. In DNA form, the CDR3 reads TGTGCCAGCAGTTATGAAGCCAAAAACATTCAGTACTTC.

This clonotype has a handful of counts. The chain is built from TRBV5-1 and TRBJ2-4, with D unresolved. The germline CDR1 and CDR2 sequences are SGHRS and YFSETQ. The V and J ends lost 0 bases and 6 bases respectively, with 10 bases between them. The CDR3 is 14 residues long. The CDR3 loop is CASSLGHGANIQYF. CDR3 in DNA: TGCGCCAGCAGCTTGGGACACGGAGCAAACATTCAGTACTTC.

This clonotype was counted between two and nine times. J is TRBJ1-5 and V is TRBV28; a possible D gene is TRBD1 (5 bases). Germline V gives CDR1 MDHEN, CDR2 SYDVKM. Between the trimmed V and J ends, which lost 2 bases and 5 bases, there was a span of 10 bases. The CDR3 contains 14 residues. As DNA, the CDR3 is TGTGCCAGCAGTTTAGCAGGGATGGATCAGCCCCAGCATTTT. This sequence encodes CASSLAGMDQPQHF.

The V and J genes are TRBV5-1 and TRBJ1-1; D uncertain. Trimming left V 0 bases short and J 6 bases short, with 12 bases between. The CDR3 has 14 amino acids. CDR1 and CDR2 from the germline V gene are SGHRS and YFSETQ. CDR3 protein: CASSLGPGGSEAFF. The CDR3 DNA reads TGCGCCAGCAGCTTGGGACCGGGAGGCTCTGAAGCTTTCTTT. The full variable domain, in which reference TRBV5-1 and TRBJ1-1 provide the parts outside the CDR3, is KAGVTQTPRYLIKTRGQQVTLSCSPISGHRSVSWYQQTPGQGLQFLFEYFSETQRNKGNFPGRFSGRQFSNSRSEMNVSTLELGDSALYLCASSLGPGGSEAFFGQGTRLTVV.

The chain joins TRBV10-3 to TRBJ1-1, with D perhaps matching TRBD1 (5 bases). Germline V gene sequence: CDR1 ENHRY, CDR2 SYGVKD. V was clipped by 10 bases and J by 3 bases, with 15 bases between them. CDR3 length: 13 amino acids. This CDR3 is CATVSWGDTEAFF. The CDR3 DNA is TGTGCCACCGTTTCCTGGGGGGACACTGAAGCTTTCTTT.

This clonotype came up a few times. The genes are TRBV3-1 and TRBJ2-7; 7 nucleotides agree with TRBD1. The J segment lost 2 bases and the V segment lost 2 bases, leaving 0 bases of the junction unmatched. The germline V gene encodes CDR1 LGHDT and CDR2 YNNKEL (reference sequence). There are 13 residues in the CDR3. Here the CDR3 reads CASSQRGPYEQYF. CDR3 sequence (DNA): TGTGCCAGCAGCCAAAGGGGGCCCTACGAGCAGTACTTC.

The rearrangement uses TRBV5-6 and TRBJ2-2; D may be TRBD2 (7 bases). Per the germline V gene, CDR1 is SGHDT and CDR2 is YYEEEE. This CDR3 spans 16 amino acids. Trimming cost V 3 bases and J 4 bases, with 16 bases left between them. CDR3 DNA: TGTGCCAGCAGCTCTGGGGGCGGGAGCTTCACCGGGGAGCTGTTTTTT. Translated: CASSSGGGSFTGELFF.

This clonotype was counted a few times. The rearrangement uses TRBV12-3 or TRBV12-4 and TRBJ1-5, with TRBD1 matching 10 bases. The CDR3 covers 14 residues. V shed 5 bases and J 5 bases; nucleotides not matched to a gene: 3. CDR3 nucleotides: TGTGCCAGCAGTACAGGGACAGGGGATCAGCCCCAGCATTTT. It translates to CASSTGTGDQPQHF.

This clonotype was counted between two and nine times. The gene calls are TRBV15 and TRBJ2-2; 9 bases map to TRBD2. Germline V CDR1 and CDR2: LNHNV, YYDKDF (reference sequence). The CDR3 has 16 residues. The V gene end was trimmed by 3 bases and the J gene end by 4 bases; junction bases not matched to a gene: 6. As DNA, the CDR3 is TGTGCCACCAGCAGCCCGGGACTAGCAGGCACCGGGGAGCTGTTTTTT. The encoded protein is CATSSPGLAGTGELFF.

There are many counts of this clonotype. V usage is TRBV5-1 and J usage is TRBJ2-1; 11 nucleotides align to TRBD2. Germline V gene lookup returns CDR1 SGHRS and CDR2 YFSETQ. This CDR3 has 14 amino acids. V dropped 6 bases and J dropped 9; count of bases not matched to a gene: 8. CDR3 DNA: TGCGCCAGCATCGATAGCGGGGGGGCCGGTGAGCAGTTCTTC. This sequence encodes CASIDSGGAGEQFF.

With regard to this clonotype: Sequence at one end of the junction differs from germline and may be a read error. This rearrangement joins TRBV5-1 to TRBJ1-1; D is undetermined. This CDR3 comprises 15 residues. The V gene's germline CDR1 is SGHRS and CDR2 YFSETQ. CDR3 sequence reads: CASSLRSESGTEAFF. DNA for the CDR3: TGCGCCAGCAGCTTGCGAAGTGAGAGCGGCACTGAAGCCTTCTTT.

The chain recombines TRBV13 with TRBJ2-3; tentatively, D is TRBD2 (6 bases). The CDR3 runs to 14 residues. Deletions cut 5 bases from V and 5 bases from J, with 14 bases between. Germline V gives CDR1 PRHDT, CDR2 FYEKMQ (reference sequence). CDR3 region: CASSPRGSLDTQYF. For the CDR3, the DNA is TGTGCCAGCAGCCCCCGGGGGAGCTTAGATACGCAGTATTTT.

The V and J genes are TRBV5-1 and TRBJ2-3, with 10 bases identical to TRBD2. The CDR3 is 17 amino acids. Germline CDR1 SGHRS, CDR2 YFSETQ. V lost 4 bases to trimming and J lost 6 bases; unmatched junction nucleotides: 14. CDR3 nucleotides: TGCGCCAGCAGCGGGAGGGAGACTAGCGGGTTGTCGGATACGCAGTATTTT. Its translation: CASSGRETSGLSDTQYF.

This clonotype was counted only a few times. The V gene is TRBV6-1, the J gene TRBJ1-5; no clear D. There are 14 residues in the CDR3. Germline CDR1 reads MNHNS; CDR2 reads SASEGT. Trimming removed 3 bases at V and 2 bases at J, with 8 bases between. The CDR3 DNA reads TGTGCCAGCAGTGAGAGGTGGGGCAATCAGCCCCAGCATTTT. Protein sequence: CASSERWGNQPQHF.

This clonotype occurred once. The V call is TRBV29-1, the J call TRBJ1-5, with 7 nucleotides matching TRBD1. Germline CDR1 and CDR2: SQVTM and ANQGSEA. V was pared by 4 bases and J by 7 bases, with 7 bases of the junction left unmatched. This CDR3 region has 13 residues. The CDR3 sequence is CSVAWGTDQPQHF. CDR3 DNA sequence: TGCAGCGTTGCATGGGGGACAGACCAGCCCCAGCATTTT. Filled out from reference TRBV29-1 and TRBJ1-5, the complete variable domain reads SAVISQKPSRDICQRGTSLTIQCQVDSQVTMMFWYRQQPGQSLTLIATANQGSEATYESGFVIDKFPISRPNLTFSTLTVSNMSPEDSSIYLCSVAWGTDQPQHFGDGTRLSIL.

This clonotype was found many times. This rearrangement joins TRBV12-5 to TRBJ2-4, with D hard to call. V gave up 6 bases and J gave up 0 bases, with 12 bases separating them. The length of the CDR3 is 15 residues. Germline V gene sequence: CDR1 LGHNT, CDR2 FRNRAP. CDR3 nucleotide sequence: TGTGCTAGTGGGACCGCGGATCTAGCCAAAAACATTCAGTACTTC. This encodes CASGTADLAKNIQYF.

This clonotype appeared a few times. The chain carries TRBV5-1 and TRBJ1-1; D unclear. This CDR3 has 15 residues. Germline loops: CDR1 SGHRS, CDR2 YFSETQ. Trimming left V 4 bases short and J 0 bases short, with 13 bases between. This chain's CDR3 is CASSKNPWVNTEAFF. Written as DNA, the CDR3 is TGCGCCAGCAGCAAAAATCCGTGGGTGAACACTGAAGCTTTCTTT.

The sample holds a few counts of this clonotype. The chain is built from TRBV19 and TRBJ1-6; D is perhaps TRBD1 (6 bases). Germline V CDR1 and CDR2: LNHDA, SQIVND (reference sequence). The CDR3 is 15 residues long. The ends were cut back, 1 base at V and 6 bases at J, with 10 bases in the middle. The DNA of the CDR3 is TGTGCCAGTAGTATAGTAGGACAGCTTAATTCACCCCTCCACTTT. The encoded protein is CASSIVGQLNSPLHF.

This clonotype has only a few counts. The chain joins TRBV12-3 or TRBV12-4 to TRBJ2-7, with a weak D call TRBD2 (6 bases). CDR3 size: 13 residues. Trimming pared 3 bases from V and 5 bases from J, leaving 11 bases between. As DNA, the CDR3 is TGTGCCAGCAGTTTCGGGGGAGCGGACGAGCAGTACTTC. Its translation: CASSFGGADEQYF.